This TCR beta chain was recorded in a study of neurological immune-mediated disorders. CDR3 length equals 14 residues. Trimming left V 3 bases short and J 0 bases short, with 7 bases between. There are many counts of this clonotype. TCRdb fed the 5' RACE reads into MiXCR, producing one record per CDR3 protein. There are 55,000 to 75,000 distinct CDR3 sequences in the sample; roughly 5.5% occur only once, and less than 3.5% lies in the top ten. The chain is built from TRBV12-3 or TRBV12-4 and TRBJ2-3; D is ambiguous. This receptor was obtained from a woman aged 25 to 39 with multiple sclerosis. Sequenced input: PBMCs. CDR3 in amino acids: CASSFGHSTDTQYF. CDR3 bases: TGTGCCAGCAGTTTCGGCCATAGCACAGATACGCAGTATTTT.